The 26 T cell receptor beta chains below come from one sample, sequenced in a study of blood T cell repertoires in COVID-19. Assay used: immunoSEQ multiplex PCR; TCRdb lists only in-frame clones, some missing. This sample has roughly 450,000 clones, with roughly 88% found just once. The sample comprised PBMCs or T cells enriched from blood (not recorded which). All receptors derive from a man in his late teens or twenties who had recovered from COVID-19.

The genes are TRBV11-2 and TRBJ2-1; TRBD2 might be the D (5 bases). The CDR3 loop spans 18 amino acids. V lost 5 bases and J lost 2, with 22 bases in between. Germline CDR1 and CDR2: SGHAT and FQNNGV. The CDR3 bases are TGTGCCAGCAGCACTAGAGGCGCCGGCGGCACCACCTACAATGAGCAGTTCTTC. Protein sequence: CASSTRGAGGTTYNEQFF.

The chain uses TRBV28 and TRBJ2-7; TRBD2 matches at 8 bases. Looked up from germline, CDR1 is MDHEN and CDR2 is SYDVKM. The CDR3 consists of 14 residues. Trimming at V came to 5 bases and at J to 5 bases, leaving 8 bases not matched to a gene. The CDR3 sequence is CASSPRGGGNEQYF. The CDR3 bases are TGTGCCAGCAGTCCCCGGGGGGGCGGGAACGAGCAGTACTTC.

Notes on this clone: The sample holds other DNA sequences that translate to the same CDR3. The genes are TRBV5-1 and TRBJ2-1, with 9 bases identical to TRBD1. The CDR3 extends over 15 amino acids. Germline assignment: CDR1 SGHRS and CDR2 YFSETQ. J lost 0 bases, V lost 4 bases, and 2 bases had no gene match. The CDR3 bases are TGCGCCAGCAGCCTGACAGGGGGCTCCTACAATGAGCAGTTCTTC. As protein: CASSLTGGSYNEQFF.

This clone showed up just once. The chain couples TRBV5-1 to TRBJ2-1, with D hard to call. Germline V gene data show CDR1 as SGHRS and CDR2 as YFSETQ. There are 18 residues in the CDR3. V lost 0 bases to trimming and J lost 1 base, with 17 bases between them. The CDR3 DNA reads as TGCGCCAGCAGCTTGGATTGGCTATTAGAGGTGTCCTACAATGAGCAGTTCTTC. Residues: CASSLDWLLEVSYNEQFF.

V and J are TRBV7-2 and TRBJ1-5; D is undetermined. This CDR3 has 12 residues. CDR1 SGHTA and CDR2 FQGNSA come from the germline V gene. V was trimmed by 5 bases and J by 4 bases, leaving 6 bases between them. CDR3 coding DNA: TGTGCCAGCAGCCCCGTAAATCAGCCCCAGCATTTT. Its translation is CASSPVNQPQHF.

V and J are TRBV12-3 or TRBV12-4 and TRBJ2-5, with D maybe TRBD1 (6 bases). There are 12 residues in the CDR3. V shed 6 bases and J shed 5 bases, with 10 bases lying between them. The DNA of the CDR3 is TGTGCCAGCAGCGAGCAGGGGGAGACCCAGTACTTC. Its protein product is CASSEQGETQYF.

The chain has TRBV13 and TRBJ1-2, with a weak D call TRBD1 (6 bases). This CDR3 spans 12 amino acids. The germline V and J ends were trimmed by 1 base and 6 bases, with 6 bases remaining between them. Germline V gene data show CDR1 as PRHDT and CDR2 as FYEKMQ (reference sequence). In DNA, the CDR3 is TGTGCCAGCAGCTTAGCAGGGGATGGCTACACCTTC. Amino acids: CASSLAGDGYTF.

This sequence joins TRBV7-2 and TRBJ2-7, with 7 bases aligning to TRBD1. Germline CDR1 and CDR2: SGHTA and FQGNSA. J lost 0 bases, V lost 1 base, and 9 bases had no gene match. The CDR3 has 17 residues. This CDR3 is CASSLVSLGTVSYEQYF. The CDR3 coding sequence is TGTGCCAGCAGCTTAGTGAGCCTCGGGACAGTCTCCTACGAGCAGTACTTC.

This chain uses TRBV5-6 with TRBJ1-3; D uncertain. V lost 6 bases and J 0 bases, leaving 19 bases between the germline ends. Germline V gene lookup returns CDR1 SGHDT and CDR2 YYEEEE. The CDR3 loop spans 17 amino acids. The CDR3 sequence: CASTYGFPDPSGNTIYF. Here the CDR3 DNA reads TGTGCCAGCACCTACGGGTTCCCGGATCCCTCTGGAAACACCATATATTTT.

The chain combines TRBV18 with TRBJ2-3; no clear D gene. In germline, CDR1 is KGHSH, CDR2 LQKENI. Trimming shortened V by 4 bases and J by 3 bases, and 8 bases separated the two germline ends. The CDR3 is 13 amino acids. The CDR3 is CASSHMQTDTQYF. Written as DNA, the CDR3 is TGTGCCAGCTCACACATGCAGACAGATACGCAGTATTTT.

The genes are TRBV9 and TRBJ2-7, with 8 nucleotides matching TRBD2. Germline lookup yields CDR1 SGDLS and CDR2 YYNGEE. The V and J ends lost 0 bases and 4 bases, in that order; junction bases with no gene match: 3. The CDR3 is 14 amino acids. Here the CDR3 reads CASSVASGSYEQYF. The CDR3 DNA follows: TGTGCCAGCAGCGTAGCAAGCGGGAGTTACGAGCAGTACTTC.

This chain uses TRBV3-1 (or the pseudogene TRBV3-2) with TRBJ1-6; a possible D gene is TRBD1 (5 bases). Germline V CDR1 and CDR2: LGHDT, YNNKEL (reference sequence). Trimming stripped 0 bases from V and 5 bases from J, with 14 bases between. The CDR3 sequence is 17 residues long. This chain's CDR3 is CASSQEGGSGHNSPLHF. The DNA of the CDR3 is TGTGCCAGCAGCCAAGAGGGGGGTTCAGGCCATAATTCACCCCTCCACTTT.

In nucleotides, the CDR3 is TGTGCCAGCAAGGAGGGTTTCCCCCAGGAAGCTTTCTTT. Amino acid sequence: CASKEGFPQEAFF. V usage is TRBV2 and J usage is TRBJ1-1; D remains ambiguous. Germline CDR1 is SNHLY and CDR2 is FYNNEI. V lost 7 bases to trimming and J lost 8 bases, with 17 bases between them. The CDR3 totals 13 residues.

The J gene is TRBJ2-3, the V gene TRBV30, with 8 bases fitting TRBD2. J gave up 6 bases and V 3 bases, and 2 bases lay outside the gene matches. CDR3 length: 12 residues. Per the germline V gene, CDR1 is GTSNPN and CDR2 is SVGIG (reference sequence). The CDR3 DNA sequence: TGTGCCTGGAGCGGGGGGGCGGATACGCAGTATTTT. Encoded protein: CAWSGGADTQYF.

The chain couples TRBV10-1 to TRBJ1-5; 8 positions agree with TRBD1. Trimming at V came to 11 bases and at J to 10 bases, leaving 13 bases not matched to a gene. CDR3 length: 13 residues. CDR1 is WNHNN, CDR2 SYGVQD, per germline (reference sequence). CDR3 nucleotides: TGCGCCTCCGCCGGACAGGGAAAAAAACCCCAGCATTTT. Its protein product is CASAGQGKKPQHF.

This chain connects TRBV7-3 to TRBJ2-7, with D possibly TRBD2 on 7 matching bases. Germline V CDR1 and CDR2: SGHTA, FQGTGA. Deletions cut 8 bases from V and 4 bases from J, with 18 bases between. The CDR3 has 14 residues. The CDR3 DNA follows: TGTGCCAGCCTAGGGGGGACTAAAGGATACGAGCAGTACTTC. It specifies CASLGGTKGYEQYF.

CDR3 DNA: TGTGCCATCAGTGAGGGCAGGGGAAGCAATCAGCCCCAGCATTTT. It codes for CAISEGRGSNQPQHF. The chain recombines TRBV10-3 with TRBJ1-5, with TRBD1 as a possible D gene (6 bases). The V end was cut by 2 bases, the J end by 1 base, with 9 bases between. This CDR3 has 15 amino acids. Germline assignment: CDR1 ENHRY and CDR2 SYGVKD.

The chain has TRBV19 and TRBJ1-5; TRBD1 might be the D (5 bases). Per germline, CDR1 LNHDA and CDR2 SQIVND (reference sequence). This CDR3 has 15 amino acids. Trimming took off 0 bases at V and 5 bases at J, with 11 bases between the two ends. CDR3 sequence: CASSIEGRAHQPQHF. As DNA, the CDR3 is TGTGCCAGTAGTATAGAGGGCAGGGCGCATCAGCCCCAGCATTTT.

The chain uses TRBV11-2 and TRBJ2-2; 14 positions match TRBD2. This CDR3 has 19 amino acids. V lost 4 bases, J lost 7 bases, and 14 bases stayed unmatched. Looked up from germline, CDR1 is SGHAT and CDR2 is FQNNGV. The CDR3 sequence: CASSSEAGTSGSRGGELFF. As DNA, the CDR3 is TGTGCCAGCAGCTCCGAAGCCGGGACTAGCGGGAGTAGGGGCGGGGAGCTGTTTTTT.

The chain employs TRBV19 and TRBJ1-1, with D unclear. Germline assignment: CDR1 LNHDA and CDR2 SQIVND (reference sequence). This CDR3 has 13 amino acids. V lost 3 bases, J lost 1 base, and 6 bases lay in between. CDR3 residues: CASSMTENTEAFF. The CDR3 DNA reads TGTGCCAGTAGTATGACTGAGAACACTGAAGCTTTCTTT.

CDR3 nucleotide sequence: TGTGCCAGCTCGATCCGGGACAGTAACTATGGCTACACCTTC. It translates to CASSIRDSNYGYTF. The gene calls are TRBV2 and TRBJ1-2, with 7 bases matching TRBD1. The germline V gene has CDR1 SNHLY and CDR2 FYNNEI. J lost 1 base, V lost 8 bases, and 7 bases had no gene match. The CDR3 runs 14 residues.

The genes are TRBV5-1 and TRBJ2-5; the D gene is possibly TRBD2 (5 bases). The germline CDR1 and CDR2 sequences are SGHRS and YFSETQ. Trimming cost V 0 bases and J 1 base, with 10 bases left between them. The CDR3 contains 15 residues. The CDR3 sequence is CASSLGDYSQETQYF. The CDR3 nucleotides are TGCGCCAGCAGCTTGGGAGACTACTCCCAAGAGACCCAGTACTTC.

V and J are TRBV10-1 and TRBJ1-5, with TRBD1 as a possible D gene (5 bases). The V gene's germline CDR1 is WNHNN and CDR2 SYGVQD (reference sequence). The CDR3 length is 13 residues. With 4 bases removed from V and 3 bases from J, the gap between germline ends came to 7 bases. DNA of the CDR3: TGCGCCAGCAGTGCGGGGGTCAATCAGCCCCAGCATTTT. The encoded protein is CASSAGVNQPQHF.

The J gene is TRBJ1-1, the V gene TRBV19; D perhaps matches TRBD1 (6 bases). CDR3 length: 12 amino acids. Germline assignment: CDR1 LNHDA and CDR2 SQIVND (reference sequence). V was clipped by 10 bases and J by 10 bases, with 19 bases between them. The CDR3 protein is CATIQQGWRAFF. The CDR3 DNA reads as TGTGCCACCATTCAACAGGGCTGGAGAGCTTTCTTT.

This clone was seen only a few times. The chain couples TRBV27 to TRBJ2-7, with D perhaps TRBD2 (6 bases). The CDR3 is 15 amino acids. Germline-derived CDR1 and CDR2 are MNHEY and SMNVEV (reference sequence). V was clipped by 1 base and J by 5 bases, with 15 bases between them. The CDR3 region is CASSLFAGSIHEQYF. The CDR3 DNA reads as TGTGCCAGCAGTTTATTCGCGGGGTCGATCCACGAGCAGTACTTC.

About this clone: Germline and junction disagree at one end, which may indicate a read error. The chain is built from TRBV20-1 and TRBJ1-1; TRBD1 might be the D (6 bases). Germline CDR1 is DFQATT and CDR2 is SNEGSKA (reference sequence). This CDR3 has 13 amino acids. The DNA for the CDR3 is TGCAGTGCTAGTACCGACTGGTTTAGGGAGGGGGAATTT. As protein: CSASTDWFREGEF.